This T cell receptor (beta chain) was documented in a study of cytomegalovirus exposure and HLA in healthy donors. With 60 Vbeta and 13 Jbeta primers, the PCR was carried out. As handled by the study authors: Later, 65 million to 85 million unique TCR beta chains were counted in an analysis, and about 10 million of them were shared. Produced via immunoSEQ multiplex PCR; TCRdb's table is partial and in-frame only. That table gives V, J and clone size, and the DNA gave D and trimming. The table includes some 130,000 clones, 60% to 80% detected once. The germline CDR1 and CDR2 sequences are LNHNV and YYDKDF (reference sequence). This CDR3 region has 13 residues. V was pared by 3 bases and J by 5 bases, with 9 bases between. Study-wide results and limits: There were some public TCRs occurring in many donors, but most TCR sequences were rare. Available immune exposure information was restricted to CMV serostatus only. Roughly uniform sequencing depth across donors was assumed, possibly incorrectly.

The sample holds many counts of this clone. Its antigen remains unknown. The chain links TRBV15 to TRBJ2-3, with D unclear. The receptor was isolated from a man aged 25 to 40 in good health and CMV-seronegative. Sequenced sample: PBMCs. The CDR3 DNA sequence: TGTGCCACCAGCAGGGAGCCACGAGATACGCAGTATTTT. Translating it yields CATSREPRDTQYF. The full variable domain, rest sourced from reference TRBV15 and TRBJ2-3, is DAMVIQNPRYQVTQFGKPVTLSCSQTLNHNVMYWYQQKSSQAPKLLFHYYDKDFNNEADTPDNFQSRRPNTSFCFLDIRSPGLGDTAMYLCATSREPRDTQYFGPGTRLTVL.